This T cell receptor (beta chain) derives from a study of blood T cells in healthy people across ages. Whole-study results and caveats: Estimates of diversity drawn from one million T cells were considered underestimates. Age showed a roughly linear inverse relationship with TCR beta diversity per million T cells. In the absence of known donor CMV status, changes in expanded clonotypes were possibly confounded.

With a J-beta primer mix and a sample-barcoded 5' primer, a second PCR ran 7 to 11 cycles. The authors tagged each cDNA molecule using a template-switch adaptor with 12 random nucleotides. TCRdb ran MiXCR on the 5' RACE reads and lists one entry per CDR3 protein. The data hold about 590,000 distinct CDR3 sequences, with 25% to 35% observed a single time. This clonotype was recorded many times. Its antigen is unidentified. Germline lookup yields CDR1 SGDLS and CDR2 YYNGEE. The CDR3 has 16 residues. Unmatched junction bases numbered 5, after V lost 0 bases and J lost 2 bases. The sequence was collected from an elderly woman in good health. The specimen sequenced was blood. V usage is TRBV9 and J usage is TRBJ2-1; TRBD2 matches 7 bases. Here the CDR3 DNA reads TGTGCCAGCAGCGTAGGTGGGGGGGATACCTACAATGAGCAGTTCTTC. Its protein is CASSVGGGDTYNEQFF. Filled out from reference TRBV9 and TRBJ2-1, the complete variable domain reads DSGVTQTPKHLITATGQRVTLRCSPRSGDLSVYWYQQSLDQGLQFLIQYYNGEERAKGNILERFSAQQFPDLHSELNLSSLELGDSALYFCASSVGGGDTYNEQFFGPGTRLTVL.